This T cell receptor beta chain was identified during a study of shared clonotypes between healthy human individuals. Study findings and constraints: All-four-donor shared clonotypes had higher generation probabilities than non-shared clonotypes did.

Profiled with immunoSEQ multiplex PCR; TCRdb holds only in-frame clones, not every one. This sample has 2 million to 2.5 million clones, with 95% found just once. The CDR3 has 15 residues. Germline lookup yields CDR1 KGHSH and CDR2 LQKENI. V was clipped by 3 bases and J by 4 bases, with 15 bases between them. Donors were healthy HIV-negative adults without recently reported acute infections or vaccinations. Note on this clone: The antigen is undetermined.

The sequenced sample was naive CD4+ T cells sorted from blood. Subset denoted: CD45RA+ positively selected. The J gene is TRBJ1-1, the V gene TRBV18; D may be TRBD1 (6 bases). The TCR was taken from a man aged 18 to 29 in good health. The CDR3: CASSPRDNGGTEAFF. CDR3 bases: TGTGCCAGCTCACCTCGGGACAATGGGGGCACTGAAGCTTTCTTT.